This entry concerns a single T cell receptor (beta chain). The count of this clone is one. No antigen is known for it. No clone much larger than this one lies a single base away; base qualities are absent. This entry belongs to a study of siplizumab effects on memory and regulatory T cells (dated by TCRdb to the late 2010s). The study in broad terms: The effect of the anti-CD2 antibody siplizumab on alloreactive T-cell subsets was examined in allogeneic mixed lymphocyte reactions constructed from human PBMCs.

The germline V gene provides CDR1 SGHRS and CDR2 YFSETQ. V loses 2 bases of germline sequence and J loses 5 bases, and the interval between the two ends is 13 bases. Inclusive of the bounding cysteine and phenylalanine, the CDR3 is 15 residues long. Only CDR3 DNA is held: 45 bases, read in frame from base 1. General conclusions and limits of the study: Unstimulated naive T cells appeared to be more diverse than memory T cells, and naive cells seemed to make a substantial contribution to the alloresponse. Siplizumab significantly reduced the cumulative frequency of alloreactive sequences traceable to unstimulated CD4+ memory T cells. For roughly 80-97% of proliferating CD4+ or CD8+ clones, no naive or memory phenotype could be assigned. In reactions with siplizumab, an average of about 62% of mappable alloreactive CD4+ clones were Treg-derived, compared with roughly 26% in control reactions. No functional confirmation was obtained for the suppressive function of proliferating Tregs from siplizumab cultures. Because sequences below about 10^-5 frequency were poorly captured, only a minor fraction of alloreactive clones could be mapped to unstimulated subsets.

Sorted unstimulated T cells, along with proliferating T cells recovered from mixed lymphocyte reactions, underwent TCRbeta CDR3 sequencing. Fresh whole blood from some ten HLA-typed healthy donors was used as the source from which PBMCs were isolated. To map where alloreactive clones came from, CD4+ regulatory T cells in the unstimulated state were FACS-sorted. Library generation was performed with the immunoSEQ multiplex PCR assay. The deep sequencing platform assayed about 10^5 TCR templates per sample. Genomic DNA extracted from sorted T cells was used for TCRbeta CDR3 sequencing. The authors' pipeline ran thus. The R programming language was used for clonal analysis of the TCRbeta CDR3 data. Alloreactive CD4+ and CD8+ clones were identified by comparing unstimulated samples to CFSE-low samples taken after the reaction. Regulatory or non-regulatory origin was assigned to alloreactive CD4+ clones by matching of sequences to sorted unstimulated Treg and non-Treg repertoires. Imported from immuneACCESS, the table was reduced by TCRdb to in-frame sequences with V and J called. These copies leave out some clones; in studies compared against another copy, an unresolved V gene accounts for under half, and the cause of the remainder is not known. V, J and clone size are those of that table, while D and trimming were read from the DNA. Within this sample are about 82,000 clones, with roughly 86% of them counted one time only. Less than 2% of the sample comes from the top ten.

The clonotype originates from a human donor in good health. The chain is assembled from TRBV5-1 and TRBJ2-2; the D gene lacks a confident call. Source material: Tregs sorted from blood. The DNA sequence is as follows: TGCGCCAGCAGCTTCCGGACGACGTGGACCGGGGAGCTGTTTTTT. This codes for CASSFRTTWTGELFF.